The TCR beta chain under discussion was sequenced for a study of T-cell reconstitution after alpha-beta-depleted transplantation in children. Construction of the TCRbeta library involved unique molecular identifiers. MiXCR, run by TCRdb on the PCR reads, gives a single entry per CDR3 protein. The sample contains about 340,000 distinct CDR3 sequences, 10% to 15% of which appear only once. V was trimmed by 6 bases and J by 2 bases, leaving 16 bases between them. The CDR3 contains 15 residues. The V gene's germline CDR1 is SGHVS and CDR2 FQNEAQ. This TCR derives from a human donor who donated a stem cell graft to a child with Fanconi anemia. This material consisted of PBMCs, taken from the stem cell graft. The V gene is TRBV7-8, the J gene TRBJ2-5, with TRBD2 as a possible D gene (5 bases). CDR3 nucleotides: TGTGCCAGCAGTTGGCGGCTCGAGGGTCAAGAGACCCAGTACTTC. It yields the protein CASSWRLEGQETQYF.